The 9 T cell receptor beta chains listed next were all sequenced from one sample in a study of cytomegalovirus exposure and HLA in healthy donors. The PCR made use of 60 Vbeta and 13 Jbeta primers. Sequencing was performed with immunoSEQ multiplex PCR; in TCRdb, only in-frame clones are kept and a portion is missing. This repertoire shows 100,000 or so clones, 84% found once; its top ten account for roughly 1.2%. Specimen: PBMCs. These receptors came from a woman aged 18-29 years in good health and CMV-seronegative.

This chain connects TRBV27 to TRBJ2-1, with D tentatively TRBD1 (5 bases). The germline V and J ends were trimmed by 7 bases and 8 bases, with 18 bases remaining between them. In germline, CDR1 is MNHEY, CDR2 SMNVEV (reference sequence). The CDR3 has 14 residues. Here the CDR3 DNA reads TGTGCCAGCAAACAGGATGTCCTACGTTATGAGCAGTTCTTC. It encodes CASKQDVLRYEQFF.

The genes are TRBV6-6 and TRBJ2-2, with TRBD2 matching over 10 bases. The length of the CDR3 is 15 residues. V shed 6 bases, J shed 6 bases, and the junction held 7 bases outside the gene matches. In germline, CDR1 is MNHNY, CDR2 SVGAGI (reference sequence). The CDR3 loop reads CASRVTSGNAGELFF. DNA of the CDR3: TGTGCCAGCAGGGTTACTAGCGGGAATGCCGGGGAGCTGTTTTTT.

The chain recombines TRBV11-3 with TRBJ2-3, with a possible D match to TRBD2 (6 bases). This CDR3 is 14 amino acids long. V was trimmed by 5 bases and J by 7 bases, leaving 16 bases between them. From germline, CDR1 is SGHNT and CDR2 YENEEA. CDR3 loop: CASSRGTLSNTQYF. The DNA for the CDR3 is TGTGCCAGCAGCCGCGGGACTCTCTCGAATACGCAGTATTTT.

This clone was detected once. This chain uses TRBV11-2 with TRBJ1-1; D gene uncertain. The CDR3 totals 12 residues. V was trimmed by 1 base and J by 6 bases, leaving 6 bases between them. Germline V gene sequence: CDR1 SGHAT, CDR2 FQNNGV. In DNA, the CDR3 is TGTGCCAGCAGCTTAGTGGCCCCTGAAGCTTTCTTT. Translation gives CASSLVAPEAFF.

V gene TRBV6-1 combines with J gene TRBJ2-6, with a possible D match to TRBD2 (6 bases). CDR3 length equals 15 residues. The germline V gene has CDR1 MNHNS and CDR2 SASEGT. V lost 6 bases and J lost 0, with 9 bases in between. CDR3: CASRVGGSGANVLTF. The CDR3 DNA sequence: TGTGCCAGCAGGGTGGGAGGCTCTGGGGCCAACGTCCTGACTTTC.

V is TRBV19 and J is TRBJ2-5; 9 bases are shared with TRBD2. The germline V gene has CDR1 LNHDA and CDR2 SQIVND (reference sequence). CDR3 size: 17 residues. Trimming at V came to 7 bases and at J to 1 base, leaving 13 bases not matched to a gene. CDR3 nucleotides: TGTGCCAGTACCTCTGGGCGGGGGGGAAAGCGCCAAGAGACCCAGTACTTC. Residues: CASTSGRGGKRQETQYF.

This chain uses TRBV27 with TRBJ2-7; the D gene is possibly TRBD2 (6 bases). Germline V CDR1 and CDR2: MNHEY, SMNVEV (reference sequence). This CDR3 region has 15 residues. V gave up 5 bases and J gave up 2 bases, with 16 bases separating them. The chain's CDR3 is CASSPRPGGAYEQYF. The CDR3 DNA reads as TGTGCCAGCAGTCCGCGACCCGGGGGTGCCTACGAGCAGTACTTC.

This rearrangement joins TRBV28 to TRBJ1-2, with TRBD1 matching over 8 bases. The CDR3 loop spans 15 amino acids. The germline gives CDR1 MDHEN, CDR2 SYDVKM. Trimming cost V 7 bases and J 5 bases; bases outside gene matches: 12. The CDR3 DNA is TGTGCCAGCACGCCGCCCAGGGGGCTCAGATATGGCTACACCTTC. Amino acids: CASTPPRGLRYGYTF.

This chain connects TRBV5-4 to TRBJ2-3; a possible D gene is TRBD1 (5 bases). Looked up from germline, CDR1 is SGHNT and CDR2 is YYREEE (reference sequence). The CDR3 contains 14 residues. V was cut by 3 bases and J by 2 bases, with 10 bases left in between. The CDR3 protein is CASSSPTDTDTQYF. The CDR3 DNA follows: TGTGCCAGCAGCTCCCCGACAGACACAGATACGCAGTATTTT.